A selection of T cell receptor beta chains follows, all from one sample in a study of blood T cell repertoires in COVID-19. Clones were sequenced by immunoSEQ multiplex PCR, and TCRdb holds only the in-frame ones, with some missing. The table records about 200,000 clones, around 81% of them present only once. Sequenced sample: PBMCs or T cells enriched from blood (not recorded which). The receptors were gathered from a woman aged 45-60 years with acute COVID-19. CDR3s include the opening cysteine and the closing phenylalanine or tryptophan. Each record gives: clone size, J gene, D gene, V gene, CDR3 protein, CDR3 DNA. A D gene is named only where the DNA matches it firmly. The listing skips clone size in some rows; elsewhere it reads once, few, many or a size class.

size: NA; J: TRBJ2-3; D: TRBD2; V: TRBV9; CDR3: CASSAQGLAGAPEDTQYF; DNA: TGTGCCAGCAGCGCGCAGGGACTAGCGGGAGCCCCCGAGGATACGCAGTATTTT
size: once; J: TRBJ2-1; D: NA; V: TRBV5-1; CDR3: CASSFEGAGPPRNEQFF; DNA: TGCGCCAGCAGCTTTGAGGGGGCGGGGCCCCCCCGGAATGAGCAGTTCTTC
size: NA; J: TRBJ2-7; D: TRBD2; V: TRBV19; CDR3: CASSIVSGGRQYF; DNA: TGTGCCAGTAGTATAGTGTCGGGAGGGAGGCAGTACTTC
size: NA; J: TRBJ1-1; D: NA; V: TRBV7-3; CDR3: CASSLSVPSRGSLGTEAFF; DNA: TGTGCCAGCAGCTTATCCGTGCCGTCCAGGGGAAGTTTGGGCACTGAAGCTTTCTTT
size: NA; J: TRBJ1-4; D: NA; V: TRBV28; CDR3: CAGRNEGTRALFF; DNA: TGTGCCGGAAGGAATGAAGGCACGAGGGCCCTGTTTTTT
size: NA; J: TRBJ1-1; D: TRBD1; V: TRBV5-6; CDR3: CASSLGPGGSATEAFF; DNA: TGTGCCAGCAGCTTGGGTCCAGGGGGCTCGGCCACTGAAGCTTTCTTT
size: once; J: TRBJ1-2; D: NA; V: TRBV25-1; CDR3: CASTPGTNYGYTF; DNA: TGTGCTTCAACGCCGGGGACTAACTATGGCTACACCTTC
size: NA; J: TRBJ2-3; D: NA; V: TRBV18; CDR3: CASSPMWGGTDTQYF; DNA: TGTGCCAGCTCACCCATGTGGGGGGGCACAGATACGCAGTATTTT
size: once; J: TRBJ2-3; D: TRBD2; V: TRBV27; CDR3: CASSSHGGSGRGWSTDTQYF; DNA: TGTGCCAGCAGTTCCCACGGGGGTAGCGGGAGGGGTTGGAGCACAGATACGCAGTATTTT
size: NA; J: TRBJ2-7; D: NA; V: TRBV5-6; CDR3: CASSFSDRSTYEQYF; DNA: TGTGCCAGCAGCTTTTCGGACAGATCCACCTACGAGCAGTACTTC
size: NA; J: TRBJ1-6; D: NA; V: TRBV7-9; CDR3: CASSLTEGPEGLHF; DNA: TGTGCCAGCAGCTTAACGGAGGGCCCGGAAGGACTCCACTTT
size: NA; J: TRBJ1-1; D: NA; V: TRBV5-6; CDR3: CASSLFSEAFF; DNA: TGTGCCAGCAGCTTGTTCAGTGAAGCTTTCTTT
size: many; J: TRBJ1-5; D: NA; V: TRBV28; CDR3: CASFPFEGGAHSNQPQHF; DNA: TGTGCCAGTTTTCCCTTCGAGGGGGGGGCGCACAGCAATCAGCCCCAGCATTTT
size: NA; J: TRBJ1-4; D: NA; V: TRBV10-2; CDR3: CASSDQTDNYEKLFF; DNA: TGCGCCAGCAGTGACCAGACAGACAATTATGAAAAACTGTTTTTT
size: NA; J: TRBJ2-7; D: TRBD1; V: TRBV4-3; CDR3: CASSQKTGGSNYEQYF; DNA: TGCGCCAGCAGCCAAAAAACAGGGGGGTCTAACTACGAGCAGTACTTC
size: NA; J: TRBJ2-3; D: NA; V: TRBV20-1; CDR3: CSASGDLRTDTQYF; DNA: TGCAGTGCTAGTGGGGACTTACGCACAGATACGCAGTATTTT
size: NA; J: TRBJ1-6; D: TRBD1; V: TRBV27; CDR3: CASSPQGGRASPLHF; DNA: TGTGCCAGCAGTCCGCAGGGGGGCCGGGCTTCACCCCTCCACTTT
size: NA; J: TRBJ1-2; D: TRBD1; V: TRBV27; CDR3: CASSLIGTGYGYTF; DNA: TGTGCCAGCAGTTTAATAGGGACAGGGTATGGCTACACCTTC
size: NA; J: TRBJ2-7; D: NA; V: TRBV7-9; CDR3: CASSLNTLYEQYF; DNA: TGTGCCAGCAGCTTAAACACCCTCTACGAGCAGTACTTC
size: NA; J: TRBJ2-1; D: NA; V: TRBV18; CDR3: CASSPQGLVYNEQFF; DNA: TGTGCCAGCTCACCACAGGGACTCGTTTACAATGAGCAGTTCTTC
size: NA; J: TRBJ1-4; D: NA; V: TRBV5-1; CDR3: CASSPEAFNEKLFF; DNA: TGCGCCAGCAGCCCCGAAGCGTTTAATGAAAAACTGTTTTTT
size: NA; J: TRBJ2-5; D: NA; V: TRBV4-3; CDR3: CASSQELTVQETQYF; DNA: TGCGCCAGCAGCCAAGAATTGACAGTCCAAGAGACCCAGTACTTC
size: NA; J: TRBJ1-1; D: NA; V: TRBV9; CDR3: CASSVDPLNTEAFF; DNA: TGTGCCAGCAGCGTAGACCCACTTAACACTGAAGCTTTCTTT
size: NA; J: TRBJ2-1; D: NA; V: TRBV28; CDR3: CASSIRFEQFF; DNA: TGTGCCAGCAGTATTCGTTTTGAGCAGTTCTTC
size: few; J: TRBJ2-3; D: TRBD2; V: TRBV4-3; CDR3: CASSRQTSGGAMRDTQYF; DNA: TGCGCCAGCAGCCGGCAGACTAGCGGGGGGGCCATGAGAGATACGCAGTATTTT
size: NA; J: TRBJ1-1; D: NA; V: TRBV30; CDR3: CAWSVGVTEAFF; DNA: TGTGCCTGGAGTGTAGGGGTAACTGAAGCTTTCTTT
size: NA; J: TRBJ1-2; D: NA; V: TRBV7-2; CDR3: CASSLSGLANYGYTF; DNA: TGTGCCAGCAGCTTAAGCGGTTTAGCTAACTATGGCTACACCTTC
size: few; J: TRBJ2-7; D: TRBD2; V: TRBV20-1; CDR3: CSASRGASGSHEQYF; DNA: TGCAGTGCTAGTCGGGGGGCTAGCGGGAGCCACGAGCAGTACTTC
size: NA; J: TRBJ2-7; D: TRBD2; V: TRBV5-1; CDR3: CASSTGLAGEYEQYF; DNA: TGCGCCAGCAGCACCGGACTAGCGGGAGAGTACGAGCAGTACTTC
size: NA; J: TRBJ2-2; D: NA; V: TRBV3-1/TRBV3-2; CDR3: CASSQVVSGELFF; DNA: TGTGCCAGCAGCCAAGTAGTTTCCGGGGAGCTGTTTTTT
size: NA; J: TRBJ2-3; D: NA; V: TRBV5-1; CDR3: CASSLGSAGSTDTQYF; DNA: TGCGCCAGCAGCTTGGGTTCGGCGGGGAGCACAGATACGCAGTATTTT
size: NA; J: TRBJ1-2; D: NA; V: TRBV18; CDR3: CASSPSDSSNYGYTF; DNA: TGTGCCAGCTCACCAAGTGACAGTTCTAACTATGGCTACACCTTC
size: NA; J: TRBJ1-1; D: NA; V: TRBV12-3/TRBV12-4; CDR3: CASSFAGNTEAFF; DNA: TGTGCCAGCAGTTTTGCAGGGAACACTGAAGCTTTCTTT
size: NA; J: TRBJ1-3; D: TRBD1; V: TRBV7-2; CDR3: CASSSQGADSGNTIYF; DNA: TGTGCCAGCAGCTCACAGGGGGCTGACTCTGGAAACACCATATATTTT
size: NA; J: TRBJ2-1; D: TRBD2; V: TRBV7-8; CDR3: CASSSRLAVNEQFF; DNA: TGTGCCAGCAGCTCCCGACTAGCGGTAAATGAGCAGTTCTTC
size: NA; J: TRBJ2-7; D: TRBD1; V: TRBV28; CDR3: CASSAPGQASYEQYF; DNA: TGTGCCAGCAGTGCGCCGGGACAGGCCTCCTACGAGCAGTACTTC
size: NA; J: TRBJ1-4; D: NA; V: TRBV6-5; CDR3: CASTVGVAQREKLFF; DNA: TGTGCCAGCACCGTCGGGGTCGCCCAAAGGGAAAAACTGTTTTTT
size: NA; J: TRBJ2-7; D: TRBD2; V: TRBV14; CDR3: CASSPPGTRQYF; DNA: TGTGCCAGCAGCCCACCTGGGACTAGGCAGTACTTC
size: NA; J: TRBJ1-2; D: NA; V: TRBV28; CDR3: CASSRPLGDNYGYTF; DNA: TGTGCCAGCAGTAGACCCTTGGGAGATAACTATGGCTACACCTTC
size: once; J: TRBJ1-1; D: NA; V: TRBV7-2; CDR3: CASSSFSSSTEAFF; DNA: TGTGCCAGCAGCTCCTTTTCTTCGTCCACTGAAGCTTTCTTT
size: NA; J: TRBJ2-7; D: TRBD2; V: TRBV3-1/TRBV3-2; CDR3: CASSPIAGEDGYEQYF; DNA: TGTGCCAGCAGCCCAATAGCGGGGGAGGATGGATACGAGCAGTACTTC
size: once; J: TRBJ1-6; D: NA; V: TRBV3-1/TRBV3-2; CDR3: CASSRHRESPLHF; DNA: TGTGCCAGCAGCCGACACAGGGAATCACCCCTCCACTTT
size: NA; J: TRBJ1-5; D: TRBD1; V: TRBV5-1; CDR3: CASSLGDSSNQPQHF; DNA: TGCGCCAGCAGCTTGGGGGACAGTAGCAATCAGCCCCAGCATTTT
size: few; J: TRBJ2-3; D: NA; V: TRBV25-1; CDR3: CASSGSQGSLTSTDTQYF; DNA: TGTGCCAGCAGTGGATCTCAGGGGTCCCTCACTAGCACAGATACGCAGTATTTT
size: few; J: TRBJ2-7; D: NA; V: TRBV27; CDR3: CASSRAYEQYF; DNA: TGTGCCAGCAGTCGAGCCTACGAGCAGTACTTC
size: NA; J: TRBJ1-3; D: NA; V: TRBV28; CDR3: CASTSPGGGAGNTIYF; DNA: TGTGCCAGCACCTCTCCGGGGGGGGGCGCTGGAAACACCATATATTTT
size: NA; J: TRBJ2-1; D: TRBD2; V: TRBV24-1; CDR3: CATSKEGLGRGMGHEQFF; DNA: TGTGCCACGTCTAAGGAGGGACTAGGGAGAGGAATGGGCCATGAGCAGTTCTTC
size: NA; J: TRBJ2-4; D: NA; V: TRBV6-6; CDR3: CASSATGTLKNIQYF; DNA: TGTGCCAGCAGTGCAACCGGGACACTTAAAAACATTCAGTACTTC
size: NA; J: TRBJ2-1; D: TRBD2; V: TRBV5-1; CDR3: CASSLVTSGNNEQFF; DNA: TGCGCCAGCAGCTTGGTCACTAGCGGAAACAATGAGCAGTTCTTC
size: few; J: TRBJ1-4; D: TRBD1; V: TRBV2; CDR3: CASSPRAGRGVEKLFF; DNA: TGTGCCAGCTCACCCCGGGCCGGCAGGGGGGTTGAAAAACTGTTTTTT
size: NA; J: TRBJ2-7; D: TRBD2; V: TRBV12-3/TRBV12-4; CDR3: CASSSGGGEQYF; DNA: TGTGCCAGCAGCTCCGGCGGGGGCGAGCAGTACTTC
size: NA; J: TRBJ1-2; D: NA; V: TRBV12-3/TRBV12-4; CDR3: CASSYQGNYGYTF; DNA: TGTGCCAGCAGTTACCAGGGGAACTATGGCTACACCTTC
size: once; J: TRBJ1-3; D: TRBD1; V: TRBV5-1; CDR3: CASTATGAIGNTIYF; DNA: TGCGCCAGCACCGCAACAGGGGCGATCGGAAACACCATATATTTT
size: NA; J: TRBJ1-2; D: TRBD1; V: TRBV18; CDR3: CASSIGQAEYGYTF; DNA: TGTGCCAGCTCAATAGGACAGGCGGAATATGGCTACACCTTC
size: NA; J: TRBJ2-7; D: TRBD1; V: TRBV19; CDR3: CASSAGTGFYEQYF; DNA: TGTGCCAGTAGTGCCGGGACAGGGTTCTACGAGCAGTACTTC
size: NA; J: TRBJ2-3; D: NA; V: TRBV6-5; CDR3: CASSSGPNTDTQYF; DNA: TGTGCCAGCAGTTCGGGTCCTAACACAGATACGCAGTATTTT
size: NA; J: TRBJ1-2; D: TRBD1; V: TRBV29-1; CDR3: CSVEGSGQGRYGYTF; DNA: TGCAGCGTTGAAGGGTCCGGACAGGGACGGTATGGCTACACCTTC